This is a list of T cell receptor beta chains from one sample in a study of T cell repertoires in cytomegalovirus infection. These receptors' targets are unknown. Each CDR3 protein is one row after TCRdb ran MiXCR on the reads. The table has about 700,000 distinct CDR3 sequences, 33% seen once. The sequencing used cultured PBMCs, collected from culture after CMV antigen stimulation. The receptors here all came from a human donor in good health (CMV status not recorded). Some clones in this sample may be carry-over from other donors' samples. Both conserved end residues are part of each CDR3. The D gene is left open where the match is weak. Rows give clone size only sometimes, using once, few, many, or a class for an expanded clone.

V	size	length	J	D	CDR3	DNA
TRBV5-4	.	13	TRBJ1-2	.	CASSLVAAYGYTF	TGTGCCAGCAGCTTGGTGGCGGCCTATGGCTACACCTTC
TRBV12-3/TRBV12-4	few	16	TRBJ2-1	.	CASSSSIATTNNEQFF	TGTGCCAGCAGTTCCTCAATAGCGACTACCAACAATGAGCAGTTCTTC
TRBV6-2/TRBV6-3	few	13	TRBJ2-3	.	CASSYYRADTQYF	TGTGCCAGCAGTTACTATAGGGCAGATACGCAGTATTTT
TRBV7-2	.	14	TRBJ2-1	.	CASSTLGGALGLFF	TGTGCCAGCAGCACTCTCGGCGGCGCACTAGGTCTGTTCTTC
TRBV12-3/TRBV12-4	.	16	TRBJ2-3	.	CASTALAGSSTDTQYF	TGTGCCAGCACCGCTCTGGCGGGGTCTAGCACAGATACGCAGTATTTT
TRBV27	few	13	TRBJ2-1	.	CASSLGWVREQFF	TGTGCCAGCAGTTTAGGGTGGGTACGGGAGCAGTTCTTC
TRBV29-1	.	15	TRBJ2-5	.	CSVESGGGSLTAQYF	TGCAGCGTTGAATCAGGCGGGGGCTCCCTTACGGCCCAGTACTTC
TRBV12-3/TRBV12-4	.	14	TRBJ2-7	TRBD2	CASGTSGRAYEQYF	TGTGCCAGCGGGACTAGCGGGAGGGCCTACGAGCAGTACTTC
TRBV10-3	few	14	TRBJ2-1	TRBD1	CAIRPGQGGYEQFF	TGTGCCATCAGACCGGGACAGGGGGGGTATGAGCAGTTCTTC
TRBV20-1	few	15	TRBJ2-3	TRBD2	CSASIAGGPSDTQYF	TGCAGTGCATCAATAGCGGGAGGGCCCTCAGATACGCAGTATTTT
TRBV29-1	.	13	TRBJ1-2	.	CSVEREVDYGYTF	TGCAGCGTTGAGAGGGAAGTGGACTATGGCTACACCTTC
TRBV7-2	once	15	TRBJ2-2	.	CASSFGGQNTGELFF	TGTGCCAGCAGCTTCGGGGGACAGAACACCGGGGAGCTGTTTTTT
TRBV12-3/TRBV12-4	.	12	TRBJ2-3	.	CASTNGGWTQYF	TGTGCCAGCACCAATGGTGGGTGGACGCAGTATTTT
TRBV5-4	.	12	TRBJ2-1	.	CASSLVGEEQFF	TGTGCCAGCAGCTTGGTCGGCGAAGAGCAGTTCTTC
TRBV15	.	16	TRBJ2-2	.	CATSRDGPGGAWELFF	TGTGCCACCAGCAGAGATGGGCCCGGGGGCGCCTGGGAGCTGTTTTTT
TRBV5-1	.	15	TRBJ2-7	TRBD1	CASSSRGQGLYEQYF	TGCGCCAGCAGCTCACGAGGACAGGGTCTGTACGAGCAGTACTTC
TRBV6-2/TRBV6-3	.	15	TRBJ1-1	TRBD1	CASSDPDRVGTEAFF	TGTGCCAGCAGTGACCCGGACAGGGTGGGCACTGAAGCTTTCTTT
TRBV11-2	few	13	TRBJ1-3	.	CASSLAPATGIYF	TGTGCCAGCAGCTTAGCGCCGGCCACAGGGATATATTTT